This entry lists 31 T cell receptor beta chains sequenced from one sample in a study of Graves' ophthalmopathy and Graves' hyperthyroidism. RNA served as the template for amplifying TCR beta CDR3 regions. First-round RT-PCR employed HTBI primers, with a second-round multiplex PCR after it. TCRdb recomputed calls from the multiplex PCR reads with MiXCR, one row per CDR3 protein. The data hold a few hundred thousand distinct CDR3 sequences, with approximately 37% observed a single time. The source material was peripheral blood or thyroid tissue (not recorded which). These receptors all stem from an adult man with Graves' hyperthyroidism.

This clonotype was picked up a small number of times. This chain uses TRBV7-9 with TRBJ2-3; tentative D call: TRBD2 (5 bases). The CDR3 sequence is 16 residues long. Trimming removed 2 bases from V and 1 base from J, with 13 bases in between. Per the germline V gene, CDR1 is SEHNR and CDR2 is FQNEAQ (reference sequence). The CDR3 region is CASSLWELHGTDTQYF. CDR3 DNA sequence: TGTGCCAGCAGCTTATGGGAGCTCCATGGCACAGATACGCAGTATTTT.

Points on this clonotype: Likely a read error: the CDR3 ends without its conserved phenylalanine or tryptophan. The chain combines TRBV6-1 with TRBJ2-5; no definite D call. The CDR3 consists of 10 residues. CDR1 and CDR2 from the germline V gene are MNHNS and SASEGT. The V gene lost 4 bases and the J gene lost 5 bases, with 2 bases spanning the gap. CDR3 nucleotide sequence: TGTGCCAGCAGTGTGGAGACCCAGTACTTA. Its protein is CASSVETQYL.

Here the CDR3 reads CASRTGTGGNQPQHF. DNA for the CDR3: TGTGCCAGCAGGACCGGGACAGGGGGGAATCAGCCCCAGCATTTT. The genes are TRBV27 and TRBJ1-5; 11 nucleotides agree with TRBD1. Unmatched junction bases numbered 5, after V lost 6 bases and J lost 4 bases. This CDR3 has 15 residues. Germline CDR1 reads MNHEY; CDR2 reads SMNVEV (reference sequence).

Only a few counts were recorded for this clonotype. As DNA, the CDR3 is TGTGCCAGCAGCTTTCTAGTTGGGGAGCTGTTTTTT. Amino acids: CASSFLVGELFF. The chain links TRBV5-6 to TRBJ2-2; D uncertain. The CDR3 length is 12 residues. The V gene lost 2 bases and the J gene lost 8 bases, with 7 bases spanning the gap. CDR1 and CDR2 (germline): SGHDT, YYEEEE.

CDR3 DNA sequence: TGTGCCACCAGCAGCTTGGAAGAGACCCAGTACTTC. This codes for CATSSLEETQYF. This rearrangement joins TRBV15 to TRBJ2-5; D is undetermined. There are 12 residues in the CDR3. The V gene's germline CDR1 is LNHNV and CDR2 YYDKDF (reference sequence). V lost 3 bases and J 3 bases, leaving 5 bases between the germline ends.

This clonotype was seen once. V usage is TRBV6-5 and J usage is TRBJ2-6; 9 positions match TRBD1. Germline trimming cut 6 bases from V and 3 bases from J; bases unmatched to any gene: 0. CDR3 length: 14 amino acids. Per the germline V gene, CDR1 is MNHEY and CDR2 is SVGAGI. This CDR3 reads CASRTGGGANVLTF. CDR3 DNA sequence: TGTGCCAGCAGGACAGGGGGTGGGGCCAACGTCCTGACTTTC.

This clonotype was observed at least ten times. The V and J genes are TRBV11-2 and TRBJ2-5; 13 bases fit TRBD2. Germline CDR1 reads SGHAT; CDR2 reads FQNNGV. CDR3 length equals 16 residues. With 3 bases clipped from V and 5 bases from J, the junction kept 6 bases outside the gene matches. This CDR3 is CASSFEGTSGIETQYF. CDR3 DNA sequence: TGTGCCAGCAGCTTTGAGGGGACTAGCGGGATTGAGACCCAGTACTTC.

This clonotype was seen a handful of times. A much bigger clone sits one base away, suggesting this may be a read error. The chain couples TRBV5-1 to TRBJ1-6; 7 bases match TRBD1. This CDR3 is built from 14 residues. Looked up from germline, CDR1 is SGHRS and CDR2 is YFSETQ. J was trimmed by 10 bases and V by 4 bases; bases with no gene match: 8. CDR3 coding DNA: TGCGCCAGCAGCCTCGACAGGGTAACCTCACCCCTCCACTTT. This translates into CASSLDRVTSPLHF.

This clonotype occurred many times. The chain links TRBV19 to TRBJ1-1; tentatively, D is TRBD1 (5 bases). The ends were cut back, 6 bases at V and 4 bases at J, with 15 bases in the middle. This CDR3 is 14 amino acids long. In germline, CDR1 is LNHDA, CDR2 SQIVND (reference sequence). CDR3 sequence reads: CASRWRHGATEAFF. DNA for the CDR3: TGTGCCAGTAGATGGAGGCATGGGGCCACTGAAGCTTTCTTT.

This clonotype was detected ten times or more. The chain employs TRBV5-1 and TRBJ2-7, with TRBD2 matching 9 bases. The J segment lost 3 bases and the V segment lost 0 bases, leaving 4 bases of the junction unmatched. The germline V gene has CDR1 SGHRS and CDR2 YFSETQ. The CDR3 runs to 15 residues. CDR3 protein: CASSLERGRGYEQYF. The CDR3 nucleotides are TGCGCCAGCAGCTTGGAACGCGGGAGGGGCTACGAGCAGTACTTC.

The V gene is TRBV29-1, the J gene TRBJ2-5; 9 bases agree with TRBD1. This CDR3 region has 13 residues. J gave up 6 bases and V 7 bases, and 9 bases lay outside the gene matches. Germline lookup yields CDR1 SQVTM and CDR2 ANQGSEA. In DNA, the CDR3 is TGCAGCGCCTCAGGACAGGGGATGAAGACCCAGTACTTC. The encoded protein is CSASGQGMKTQYF.

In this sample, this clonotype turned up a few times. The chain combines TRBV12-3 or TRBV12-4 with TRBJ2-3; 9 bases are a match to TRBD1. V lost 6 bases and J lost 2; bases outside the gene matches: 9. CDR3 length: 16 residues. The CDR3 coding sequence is TGTGCCAGCAGCCGGAAACAGGGGGCTCCCACAGATACGCAGTATTTT. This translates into CASSRKQGAPTDTQYF.

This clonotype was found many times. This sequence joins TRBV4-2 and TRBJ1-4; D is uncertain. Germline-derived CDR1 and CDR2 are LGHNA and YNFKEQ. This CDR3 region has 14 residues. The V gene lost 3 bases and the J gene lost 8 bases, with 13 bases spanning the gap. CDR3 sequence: CASSHERREEKLFF. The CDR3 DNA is TGTGCCAGCAGCCACGAAAGGCGAGAGGAAAAACTGTTTTTT.

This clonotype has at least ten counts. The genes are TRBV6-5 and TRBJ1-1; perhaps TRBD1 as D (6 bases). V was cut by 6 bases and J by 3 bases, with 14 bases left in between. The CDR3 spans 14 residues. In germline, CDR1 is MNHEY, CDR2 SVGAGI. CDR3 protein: CASRQGTRDTEAFF. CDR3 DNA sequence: TGTGCCAGCAGGCAGGGGACTCGGGACACTGAAGCTTTCTTT.

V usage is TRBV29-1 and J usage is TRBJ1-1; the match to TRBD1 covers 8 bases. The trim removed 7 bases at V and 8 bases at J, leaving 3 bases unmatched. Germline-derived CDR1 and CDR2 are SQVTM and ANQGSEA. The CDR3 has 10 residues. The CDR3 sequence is CSGRTGEAFF. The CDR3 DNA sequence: TGCAGCGGGAGGACAGGGGAAGCTTTCTTT.

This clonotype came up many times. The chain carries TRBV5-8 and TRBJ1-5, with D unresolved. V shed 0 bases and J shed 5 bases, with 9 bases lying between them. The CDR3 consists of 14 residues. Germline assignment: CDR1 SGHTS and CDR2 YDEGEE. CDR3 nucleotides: TGTGCCAGCAGCTTGGGGTCAGGATATCAGCCCCAGCATTTT. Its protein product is CASSLGSGYQPQHF.

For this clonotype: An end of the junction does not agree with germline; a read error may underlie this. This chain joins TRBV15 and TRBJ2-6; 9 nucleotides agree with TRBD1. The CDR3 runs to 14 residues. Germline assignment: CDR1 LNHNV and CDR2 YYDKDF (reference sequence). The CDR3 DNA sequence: TGTGCCACCAGCAGTAGAACAGGGGGCAACGTTCTGACTTTC. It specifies CATSSRTGGNVLTF.

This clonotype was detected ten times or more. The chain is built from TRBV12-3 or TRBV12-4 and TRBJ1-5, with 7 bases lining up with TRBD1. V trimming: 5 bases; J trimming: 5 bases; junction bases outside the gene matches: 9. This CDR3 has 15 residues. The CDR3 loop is CASSGGGAEDQPQHF. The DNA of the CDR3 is TGTGCCAGCAGTGGAGGGGGCGCGGAGGATCAGCCCCAGCATTTT.

The CDR3 sequence: CASSTGQGTQSQPQHF. For the CDR3, the DNA is TGTGCCAGCAGTACGGGACAGGGGACTCAAAGTCAGCCCCAGCATTTT. The chain has TRBV28 and TRBJ1-5, with 10 nucleotides matching TRBD1. The junction had 10 bases not matched to a gene; V was cut back by 5 bases and J by 6 bases. This CDR3 is built from 16 residues. Germline loops: CDR1 MDHEN, CDR2 SYDVKM.

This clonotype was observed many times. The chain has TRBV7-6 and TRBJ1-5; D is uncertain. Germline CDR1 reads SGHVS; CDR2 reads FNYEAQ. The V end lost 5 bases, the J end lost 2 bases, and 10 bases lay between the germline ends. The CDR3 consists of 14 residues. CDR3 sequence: CASSTGGGNQPQHF. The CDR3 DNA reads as TGTGCCAGCAGCACGGGTGGGGGCAATCAGCCCCAGCATTTT.

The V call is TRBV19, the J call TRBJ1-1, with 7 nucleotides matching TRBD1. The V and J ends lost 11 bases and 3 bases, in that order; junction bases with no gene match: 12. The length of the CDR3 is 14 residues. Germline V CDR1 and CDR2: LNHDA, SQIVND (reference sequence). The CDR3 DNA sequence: TGTGCCTGGACCGCGGACAGGCGGTACACTGAAGCTTTCTTT. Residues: CAWTADRRYTEAFF.

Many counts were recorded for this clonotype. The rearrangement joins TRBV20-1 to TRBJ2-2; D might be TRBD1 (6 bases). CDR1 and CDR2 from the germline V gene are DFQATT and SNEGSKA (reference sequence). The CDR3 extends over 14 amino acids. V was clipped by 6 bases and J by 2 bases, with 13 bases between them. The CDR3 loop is CSAQKTGNTGELFF. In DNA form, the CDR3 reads TGCAGTGCACAAAAGACAGGAAACACCGGGGAGCTGTTTTTT.

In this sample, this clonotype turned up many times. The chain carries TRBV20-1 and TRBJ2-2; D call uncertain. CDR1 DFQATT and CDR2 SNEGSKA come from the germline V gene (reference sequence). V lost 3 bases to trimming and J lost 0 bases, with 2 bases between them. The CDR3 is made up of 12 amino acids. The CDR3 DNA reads TGCAGTGCTAGTCCGAACACCGGGGAGCTGTTTTTT. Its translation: CSASPNTGELFF.

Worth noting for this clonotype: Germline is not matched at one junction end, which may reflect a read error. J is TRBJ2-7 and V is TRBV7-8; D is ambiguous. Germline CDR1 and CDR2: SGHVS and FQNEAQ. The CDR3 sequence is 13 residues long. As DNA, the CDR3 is TGTGCCAGCAGTTTAGATAAGGGCTACGAGCAGTACTTC. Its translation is CASSLDKGYEQYF.

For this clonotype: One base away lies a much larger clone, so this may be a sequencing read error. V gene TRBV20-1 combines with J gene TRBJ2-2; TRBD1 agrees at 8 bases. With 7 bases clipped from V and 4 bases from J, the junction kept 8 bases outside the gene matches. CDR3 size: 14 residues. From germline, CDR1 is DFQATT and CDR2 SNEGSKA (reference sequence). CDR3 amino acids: CSVSTGGSTGELFF. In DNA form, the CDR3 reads TGCAGTGTTTCCACAGGGGGAAGCACCGGGGAGCTGTTTTTT.

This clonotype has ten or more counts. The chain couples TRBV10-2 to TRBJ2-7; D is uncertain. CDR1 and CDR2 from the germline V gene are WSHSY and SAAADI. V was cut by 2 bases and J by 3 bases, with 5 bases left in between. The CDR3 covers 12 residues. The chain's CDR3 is CASSENGYEQYF. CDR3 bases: TGCGCCAGCAGTGAGAACGGCTACGAGCAGTACTTC.

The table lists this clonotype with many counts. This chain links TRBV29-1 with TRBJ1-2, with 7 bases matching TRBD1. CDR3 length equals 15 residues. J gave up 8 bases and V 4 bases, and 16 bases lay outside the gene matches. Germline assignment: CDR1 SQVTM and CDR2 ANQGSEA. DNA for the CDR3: TGCAGCGTTGTACGGCCGCCGGGACAGAAAGGCGGCTACACCTTC. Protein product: CSVVRPPGQKGGYTF.

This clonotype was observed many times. This chain's CDR3 is CASGRDRGLVTQYF. The CDR3 DNA sequence: TGTGCCAGCGGCCGGGACAGGGGGCTTGTGACCCAGTACTTC. This rearrangement joins TRBV12-3 or TRBV12-4 to TRBJ2-5; 12 bases map to TRBD1. The CDR3 runs 14 residues. V trimming: 8 bases; J trimming: 7 bases; junction bases outside the gene matches: 8.

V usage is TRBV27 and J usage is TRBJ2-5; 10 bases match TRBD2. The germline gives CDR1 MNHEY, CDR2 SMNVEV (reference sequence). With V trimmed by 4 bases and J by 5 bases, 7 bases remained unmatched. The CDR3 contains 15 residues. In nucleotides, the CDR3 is TGTGCCAGCAGTTCCGGACTAGCGGCCCTCGAGACCCAGTACTTC. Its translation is CASSSGLAALETQYF.

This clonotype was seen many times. The CDR3 region has the DNA TGTGCCAGCAGCTTATGGCTAGCGGGAGTGGGCGAGCAGTACTTC. Protein: CASSLWLAGVGEQYF. The chain uses TRBV7-8 and TRBJ2-7; 10 bases align to TRBD2. The CDR3 covers 15 residues. With 2 bases clipped from V and 6 bases from J, the junction kept 7 bases outside the gene matches. Germline values: CDR1 SGHVS, CDR2 FQNEAQ.

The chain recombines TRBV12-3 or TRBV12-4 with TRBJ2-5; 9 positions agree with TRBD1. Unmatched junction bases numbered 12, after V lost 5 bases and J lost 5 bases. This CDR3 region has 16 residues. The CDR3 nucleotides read TGTGCCAGCAGTCAAAGGACAGGGGCGTATGGTGAGACCCAGTACTTC. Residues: CASSQRTGAYGETQYF.